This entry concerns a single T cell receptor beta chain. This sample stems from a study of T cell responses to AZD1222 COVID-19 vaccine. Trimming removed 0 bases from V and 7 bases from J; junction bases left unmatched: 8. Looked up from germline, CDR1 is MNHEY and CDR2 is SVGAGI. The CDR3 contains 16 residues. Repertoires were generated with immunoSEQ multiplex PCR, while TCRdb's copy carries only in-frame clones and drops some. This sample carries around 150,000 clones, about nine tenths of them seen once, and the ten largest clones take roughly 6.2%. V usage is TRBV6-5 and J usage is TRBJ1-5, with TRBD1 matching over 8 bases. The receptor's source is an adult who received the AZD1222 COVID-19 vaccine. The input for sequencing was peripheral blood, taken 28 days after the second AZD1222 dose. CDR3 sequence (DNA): TGTGCCAGCAGTTACTCGAGGGCAGGGGGCGAACAGCCCCAGCATTTT. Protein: CASSYSRAGGEQPQHF.